The T cell receptor (beta chain) described here comes from a study of monozygotic twins with inflammatory bowel disease. Study-level results: Results did not support any single strong IBD-associated signal or clonotype. Among patients, repertoires may have gained variability from differing immunosuppressive treatments. Discrimination among different T cell subtypes was not achievable.

CDR1 MNHEY and CDR2 SVGEGT come from the germline V gene. CDR3 length: 14 amino acids. Worth noting for this clonotype: The antigen is unknown.

Template switching introduced UMIs that contain a 6-nucleotide sample barcode. After re-calling the 5' RACE reads, TCRdb lists one entry per CDR3 protein, DNA absent. The sample includes approximately 380,000 distinct CDR3 sequences. Material for sequencing was blood. V gene TRBV6-2 or TRBV6-3 combines with J gene TRBJ1-2. The receptor comes from a human donor with ulcerative colitis or Crohn's disease, or a healthy co-twin of an affected twin (not recorded which). The CDR3: CASSYSKVSYGYTF.